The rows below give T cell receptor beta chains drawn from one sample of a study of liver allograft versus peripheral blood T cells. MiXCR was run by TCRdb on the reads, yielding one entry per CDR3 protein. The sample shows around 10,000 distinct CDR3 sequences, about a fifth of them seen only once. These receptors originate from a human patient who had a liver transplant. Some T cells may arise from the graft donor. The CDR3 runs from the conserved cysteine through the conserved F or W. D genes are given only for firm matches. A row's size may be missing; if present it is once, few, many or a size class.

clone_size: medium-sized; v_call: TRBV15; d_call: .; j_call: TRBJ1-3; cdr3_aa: CATRGEQGRSGNTIYF; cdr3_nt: TGTGCCACCAGAGGAGAGCAGGGTCGGTCTGGAAACACCATATATTTT
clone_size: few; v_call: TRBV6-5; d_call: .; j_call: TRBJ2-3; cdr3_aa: CASSFERSADTQYF; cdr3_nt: TGTGCCAGCAGCTTCGAGCGGAGCGCAGATACGCAGTATTTT
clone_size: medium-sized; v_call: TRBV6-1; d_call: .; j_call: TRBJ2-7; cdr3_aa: CASRPLASKGTYEQYF; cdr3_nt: TGTGCCAGCAGACCACTAGCCTCTAAGGGAACGTACGAGCAGTACTTC
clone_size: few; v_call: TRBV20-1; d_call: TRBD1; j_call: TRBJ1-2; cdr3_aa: CSARTGGYGYTF; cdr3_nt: TGCAGTGCAAGGACAGGGGGCTATGGCTACACCTTC
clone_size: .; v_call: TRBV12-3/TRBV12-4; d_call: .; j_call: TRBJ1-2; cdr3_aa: CASRLDSFGGYTF; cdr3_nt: TGTGCCAGCAGGCTAGACAGTTTTGGAGGCTACACCTTC
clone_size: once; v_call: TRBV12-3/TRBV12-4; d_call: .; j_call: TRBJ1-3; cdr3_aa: CASSFGGPGNTIYF; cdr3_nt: TGTGCCAGCAGTTTCGGGGGGCCTGGAAACACCATATATTTT
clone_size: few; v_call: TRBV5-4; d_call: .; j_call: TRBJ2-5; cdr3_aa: CASRGEQGQETQYF; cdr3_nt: TGTGCCAGCAGGGGGGAGCAGGGGCAAGAGACCCAGTACTTC
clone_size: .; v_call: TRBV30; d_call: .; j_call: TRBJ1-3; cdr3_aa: CASVLSGNTIYF; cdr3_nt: TGTGCATCGGTTCTCTCTGGAAACACCATATATTTT
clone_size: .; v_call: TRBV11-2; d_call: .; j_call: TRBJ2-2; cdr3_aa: CASSLDSPLTGELFF; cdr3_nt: TGTGCCAGCAGCTTAGATTCCCCCTTGACCGGGGAGCTGTTTTTT
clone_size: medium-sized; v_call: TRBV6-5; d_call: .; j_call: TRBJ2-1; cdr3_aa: CASSYSPFNEQFF; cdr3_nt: TGTGCCAGCAGTTACTCCCCGTTCAATGAGCAGTTCTTC
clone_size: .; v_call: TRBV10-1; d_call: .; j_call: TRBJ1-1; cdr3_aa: CASPRAGAGTEAFF; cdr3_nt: TGCGCCTCCCCTCGGGCCGGGGCAGGAACTGAAGCTTTCTTT
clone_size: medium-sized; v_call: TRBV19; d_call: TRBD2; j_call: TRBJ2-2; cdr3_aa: CASSRLADNTGELFF; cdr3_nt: TGTGCCAGTAGTCGTCTAGCGGATAACACCGGGGAGCTGTTTTTT
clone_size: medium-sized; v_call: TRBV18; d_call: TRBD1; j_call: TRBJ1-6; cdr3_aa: CASSPTGVDSPLHF; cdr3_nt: TGTGCCAGCTCCCCGACAGGGGTTGATTCACCCCTCCACTTT
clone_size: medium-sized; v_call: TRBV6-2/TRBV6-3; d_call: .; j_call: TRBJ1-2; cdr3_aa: CASSYPLEGYGYTF; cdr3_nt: TGTGCCAGCAGTTACCCTCTTGAGGGGTATGGCTACACCTTC
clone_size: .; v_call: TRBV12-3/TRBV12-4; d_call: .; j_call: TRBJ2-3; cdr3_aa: CASSLSRSVDTQYF; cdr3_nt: TGTGCCAGCAGTTTATCCCGAAGTGTAGATACGCAGTATTTT
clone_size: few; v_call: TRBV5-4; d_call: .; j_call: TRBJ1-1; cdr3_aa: CASSAELRGAEAFF; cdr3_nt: TGTGCCAGCAGCGCGGAACTCAGGGGCGCTGAAGCTTTCTTT
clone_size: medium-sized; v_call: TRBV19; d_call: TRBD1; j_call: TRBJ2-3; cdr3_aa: CASSIGQGYTDTQYF; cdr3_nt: TGTGCCAGTAGTATCGGACAGGGATACACAGATACGCAGTATTTT
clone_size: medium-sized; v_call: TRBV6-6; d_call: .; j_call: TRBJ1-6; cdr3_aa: CASRGEPYNSPLHF; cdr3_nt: TGTGCCAGCAGGGGTGAGCCCTATAATTCACCCCTCCACTTT
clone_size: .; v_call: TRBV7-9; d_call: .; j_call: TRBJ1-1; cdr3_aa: CASSLGVGGTEAFF; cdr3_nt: TGTGCCAGCAGCTTGGGGGTTGGAGGCACTGAAGCTTTCTTT
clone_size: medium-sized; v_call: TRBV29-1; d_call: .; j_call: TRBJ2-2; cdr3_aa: CSVASRWNTGELFF; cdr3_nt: TGCAGCGTCGCCAGTAGATGGAACACCGGGGAGCTGTTTTTT
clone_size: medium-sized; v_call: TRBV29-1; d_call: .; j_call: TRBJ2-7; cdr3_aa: CSVEPSGPKGYEQYF; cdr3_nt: TGCAGCGTTGAACCGAGTGGACCTAAGGGGTACGAGCAGTACTTC
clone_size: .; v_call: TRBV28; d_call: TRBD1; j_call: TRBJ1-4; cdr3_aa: CASSRTGATEKLFF; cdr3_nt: TGTGCCAGCAGTCGGACAGGGGCGACGGAAAAACTGTTTTTT
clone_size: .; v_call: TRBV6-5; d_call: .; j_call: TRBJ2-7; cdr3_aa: CASSYSQGFSYEQYF; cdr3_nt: TGTGCCAGCAGTTACTCCCAGGGATTCTCGTACGAGCAGTACTTC
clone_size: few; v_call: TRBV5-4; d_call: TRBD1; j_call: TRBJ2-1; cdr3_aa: CASSYRQGWYNEQFF; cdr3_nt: TGTGCCAGCAGCTACCGACAGGGGTGGTACAATGAGCAGTTCTTC
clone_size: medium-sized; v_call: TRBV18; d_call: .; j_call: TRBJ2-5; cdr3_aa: CASSPSEGTETQYF; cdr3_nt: TGTGCCAGCTCACCATCGGAGGGGACAGAGACCCAGTACTTC
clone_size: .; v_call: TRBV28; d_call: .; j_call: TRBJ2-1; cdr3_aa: CASSLWKAGNSYNEQFF; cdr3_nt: TGTGCCAGCAGTTTATGGAAGGCGGGGAACTCCTACAATGAGCAGTTCTTC
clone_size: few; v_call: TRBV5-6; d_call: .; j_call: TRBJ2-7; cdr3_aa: CASARGAPYEQYF; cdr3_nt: TGTGCCAGCGCTAGGGGGGCCCCCTACGAGCAGTACTTC
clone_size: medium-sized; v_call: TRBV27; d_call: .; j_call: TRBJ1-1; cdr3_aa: CASSSFLLGGLNTEAFF; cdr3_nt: TGTGCCAGCAGTAGTTTCCTCCTGGGGGGACTGAACACTGAAGCTTTCTTT
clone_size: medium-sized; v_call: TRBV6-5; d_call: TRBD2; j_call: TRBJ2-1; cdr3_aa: CASSFSGTSGKGGEQFF; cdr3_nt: TGTGCCAGCAGTTTCTCCGGGACTAGCGGGAAGGGGGGTGAGCAGTTCTTC
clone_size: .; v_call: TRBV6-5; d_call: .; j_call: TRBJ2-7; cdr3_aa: CASSVAGKSGQYF; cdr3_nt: TGTGCCAGCAGTGTCGCCGGAAAATCTGGGCAGTACTTC
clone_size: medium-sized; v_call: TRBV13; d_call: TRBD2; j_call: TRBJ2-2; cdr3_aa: CASSLLAGTRELFF; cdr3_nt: TGTGCCAGCAGCTTATTAGCGGGGACGCGGGAGCTGTTTTTT
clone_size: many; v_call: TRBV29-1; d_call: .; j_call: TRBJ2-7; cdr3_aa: CSVATGSGRHEQYF; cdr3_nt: TGCAGCGTTGCAACGGGTTCAGGGCGCCACGAGCAGTACTTC
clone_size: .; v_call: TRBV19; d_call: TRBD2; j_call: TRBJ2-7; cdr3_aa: CASSSAGGLSYEQYF; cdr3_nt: TGTGCCAGTAGTAGCGCGGGGGGCCTTTCCTACGAGCAGTACTTC
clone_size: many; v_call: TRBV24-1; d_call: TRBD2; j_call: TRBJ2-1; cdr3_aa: CATSDFGTSGRGPEQFF; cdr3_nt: TGTGCCACCAGTGATTTCGGGACTAGCGGGAGGGGCCCCGAGCAGTTCTTC
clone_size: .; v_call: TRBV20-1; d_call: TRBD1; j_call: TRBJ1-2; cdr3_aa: CSAPLRDRGEGGYTF; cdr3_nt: TGCAGTGCTCCCCTCCGGGACAGGGGAGAAGGTGGCTACACCTTC
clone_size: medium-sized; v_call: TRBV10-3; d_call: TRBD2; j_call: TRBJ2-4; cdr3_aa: CAISESSWTSGRAGAKNIQYF; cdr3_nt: TGTGCCATCAGTGAGTCTTCATGGACTAGCGGGAGGGCTGGGGCCAAAAACATTCAGTACTTC
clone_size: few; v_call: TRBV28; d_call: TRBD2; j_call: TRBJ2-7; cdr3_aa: CASSLTGTSGSWEQYF; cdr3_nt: TGTGCCAGCAGTTTAACTGGGACTAGCGGGAGCTGGGAGCAGTACTTC